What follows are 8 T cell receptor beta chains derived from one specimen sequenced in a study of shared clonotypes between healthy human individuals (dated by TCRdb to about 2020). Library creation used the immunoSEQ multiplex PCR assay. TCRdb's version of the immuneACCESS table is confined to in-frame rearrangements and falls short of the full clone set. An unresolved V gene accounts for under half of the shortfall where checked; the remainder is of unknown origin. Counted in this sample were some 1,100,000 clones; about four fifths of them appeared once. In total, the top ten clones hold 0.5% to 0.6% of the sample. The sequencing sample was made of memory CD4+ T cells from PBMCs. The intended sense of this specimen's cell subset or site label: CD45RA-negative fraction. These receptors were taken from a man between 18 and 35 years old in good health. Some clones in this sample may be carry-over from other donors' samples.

The CDR3 loop is CASTRTGTADGTQYF. The CDR3 region has the DNA TGTGCCAGCACCCGTACCGGGACAGCGGATGGTACGCAGTATTTT. The chain has TRBV28 and TRBJ2-3; 7 nucleotides agree with TRBD1. The CDR3 runs to 15 residues. Per germline, CDR1 MDHEN and CDR2 SYDVKM. V was pared by 7 bases and J by 8 bases, with 15 bases of the junction left unmatched.

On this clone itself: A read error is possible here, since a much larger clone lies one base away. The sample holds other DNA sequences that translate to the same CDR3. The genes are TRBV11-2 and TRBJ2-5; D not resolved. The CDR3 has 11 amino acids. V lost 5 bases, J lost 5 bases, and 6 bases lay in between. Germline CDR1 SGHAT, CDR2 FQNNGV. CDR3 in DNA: TGTGCCAGCAGCCTCGTGGAGACCCAGTACTTC. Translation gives CASSLVETQYF.

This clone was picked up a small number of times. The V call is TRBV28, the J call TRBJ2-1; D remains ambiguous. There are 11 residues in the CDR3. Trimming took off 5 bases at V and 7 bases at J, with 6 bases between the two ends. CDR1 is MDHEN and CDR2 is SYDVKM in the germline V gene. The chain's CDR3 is CASSIENEQFF. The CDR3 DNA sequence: TGTGCCAGCAGTATAGAGAATGAGCAGTTCTTC.

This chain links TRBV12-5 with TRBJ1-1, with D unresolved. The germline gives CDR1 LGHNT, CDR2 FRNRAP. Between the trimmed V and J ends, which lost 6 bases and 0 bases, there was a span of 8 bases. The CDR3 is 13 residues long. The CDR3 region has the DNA TGTGCTAGTGGCACGGCGGTGAACACTGAAGCTTTCTTT. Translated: CASGTAVNTEAFF.

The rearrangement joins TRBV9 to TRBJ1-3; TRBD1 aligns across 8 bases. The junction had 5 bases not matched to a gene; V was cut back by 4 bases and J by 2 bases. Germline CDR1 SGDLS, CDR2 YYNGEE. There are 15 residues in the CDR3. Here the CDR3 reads CASSPSDRAGNTIYF. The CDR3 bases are TGTGCCAGCAGCCCTTCGGACAGGGCTGGAAACACCATATATTTT.

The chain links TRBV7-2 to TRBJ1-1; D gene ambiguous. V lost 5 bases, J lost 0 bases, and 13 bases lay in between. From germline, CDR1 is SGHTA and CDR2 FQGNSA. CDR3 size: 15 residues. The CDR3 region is CASSKVDGLNTEAFF. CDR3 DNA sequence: TGTGCCAGCAGCAAGGTGGACGGCCTGAACACTGAAGCTTTCTTT.

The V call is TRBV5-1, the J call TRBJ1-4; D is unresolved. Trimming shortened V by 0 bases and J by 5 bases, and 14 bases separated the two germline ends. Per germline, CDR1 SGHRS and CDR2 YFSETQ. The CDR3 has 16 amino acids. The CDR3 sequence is CASSLGPDGGNEKLFF. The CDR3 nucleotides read TGCGCCAGCAGCTTGGGACCGGACGGTGGGAATGAAAAACTGTTTTTT. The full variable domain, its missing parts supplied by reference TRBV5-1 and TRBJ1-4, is KAGVTQTPRYLIKTRGQQVTLSCSPISGHRSVSWYQQTPGQGLQFLFEYFSETQRNKGNFPGRFSGRQFSNSRSEMNVSTLELGDSALYLCASSLGPDGGNEKLFFGSGTQLSVL.

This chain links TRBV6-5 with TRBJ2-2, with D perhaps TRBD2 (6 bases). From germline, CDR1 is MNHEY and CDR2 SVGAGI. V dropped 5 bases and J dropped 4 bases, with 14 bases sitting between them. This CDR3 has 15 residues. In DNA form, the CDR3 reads TGTGCCAGCAGTCGCCGGGGAGGCCCCACCGGGGAGCTGTTTTTT. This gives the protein CASSRRGGPTGELFF.